These T cell receptor beta chains were read from a single sample in a study of cytomegalovirus exposure and HLA in healthy donors. Sequencing was performed with immunoSEQ multiplex PCR; in TCRdb, only in-frame clones are kept and a portion is missing. Here the sample spans about 200,000 clones, under 80% being singletons. The specimen sequenced was PBMCs. The receptor set was obtained from a girl aged 2-9 years in good health and CMV-seronegative. Both conserved end residues are part of each CDR3. D genes are given only for firm matches. For some rows the clone size is stated as once, few or many, or as a class when expanded; others skip it.

j_call	d_call	v_call	clone_size	cdr3_nt	cdr3_aa
TRBJ2-3	NA	TRBV27	NA	TGTGCCAGCAGTTTACCCGGGACAGATACGCAGTATTTT	CASSLPGTDTQYF
TRBJ1-4	TRBD1	TRBV2	once	TGTGCCAGCGGGGACAGGGCAACTAATGAAAAACTGTTTTTT	CASGDRATNEKLFF
TRBJ2-7	TRBD1	TRBV7-9	NA	TGTGCCAGCAGCTCCCCGACAGGGCCCTACGAGCAGTACTTC	CASSSPTGPYEQYF
TRBJ1-3	NA	TRBV11-2	NA	TGTGCCAGCAGCGCGGCAGGGTTTGTCACCATATATTTT	CASSAAGFVTIYF
TRBJ1-2	NA	TRBV18	NA	TGTGCCAGCTCACCCGGGAGAGGCAACTATGGCTACACCTTC	CASSPGRGNYGYTF
TRBJ2-5	NA	TRBV20-1	NA	TGCAGTGCCCCAATCGCAGGGGAGCAGTACTTC	CSAPIAGEQYF
TRBJ2-5	TRBD1	TRBV5-6	NA	TGTGCCAGCAGTCGACAGGGGCGTCGAGAGACCCAGTACTTC	CASSRQGRRETQYF
TRBJ2-3	TRBD2	TRBV25-1	NA	TGTGCCAGCACCCCCCACGGACTAGCTGGAGAGGATACGCAGTATTTT	CASTPHGLAGEDTQYF
TRBJ1-2	NA	TRBV5-5	NA	TGTGCCAGCAGCACCTGGAGCTATGGCTACACCTTC	CASSTWSYGYTF
TRBJ2-2	TRBD2	TRBV6-4	few	TGTGCCAGCAGTGAGAAAGGCGGGGGAACCGGGGAGCTGTTTTTT	CASSEKGGGTGELFF
TRBJ1-1	NA	TRBV13	NA	TGTGCCAGCAGCTTAAAGATGGAAGAGGACAGTATGAACACTGAAGCTTTCTTT	CASSLKMEEDSMNTEAFF
TRBJ1-1	NA	TRBV6-5	NA	TGTGCCAGCAAATTAGAAAGGGGTACCAGAGAAGCTTTCTTT	CASKLERGTREAFF
TRBJ2-7	TRBD2	TRBV5-4	few	TGTGCCAGCAGCTTGGCGACGACTAGCGGCGAGCAGTACTTC	CASSLATTSGEQYF
TRBJ1-1	NA	TRBV5-4	few	TGTGCCAGCAGCTTAAGGGGGGGAGAGGCTTTCTTT	CASSLRGGEAFF
TRBJ1-5	NA	TRBV6-1	NA	TGTGCCAGCAGTGTGGTAGGGACACAAAATCAGCCCCAGCATTTT	CASSVVGTQNQPQHF
TRBJ2-7	TRBD2	TRBV7-6	NA	TGTGCCAGCAGCTTAGAGGGGCCTAGCGGGGGGGCCCAGTACTTC	CASSLEGPSGGAQYF
TRBJ1-2	TRBD1	TRBV10-3	NA	TGTGCCATCAGTGTTGGGACAGAAAATTATGGCTACACCTTC	CAISVGTENYGYTF
TRBJ2-7	NA	TRBV4-1	NA	TGCGCCAGCAGCCAACGATTGGGACTGAACGAGCAGTACTTC	CASSQRLGLNEQYF
TRBJ2-1	NA	TRBV5-4	NA	TGTGCCAGCAGTCTCCCTCGGACAGGAGGGTACAATGAGCAGTTCTTC	CASSLPRTGGYNEQFF
TRBJ1-1	NA	TRBV27	NA	TGTGCCAGCAGTCTCGAATACTCCATGAACACTGAAGCTTTCTTT	CASSLEYSMNTEAFF
TRBJ2-5	TRBD2	TRBV30	NA	TGTGCCTGGGCGGGAGGCCAAGAGACCCAGTACTTC	CAWAGGQETQYF
TRBJ1-2	NA	TRBV6-1	NA	TGTGCCAGCAGTGAGTCGGGGACACAGATCTTTTATGGCTACACCTTC	CASSESGTQIFYGYTF
TRBJ1-5	NA	TRBV5-6	NA	TGTGCCAGCAGCACCGCCAGGGGCTCTCAGCCCCAGCATTTT	CASSTARGSQPQHF
TRBJ1-5	NA	TRBV4-1	NA	TGCGCCAGCAGCCAAGCGCTGCCCGGTGTCAGCAATCAGCCCCAGCATTTT	CASSQALPGVSNQPQHF
TRBJ2-7	NA	TRBV5-4	NA	TGTGCCAGCAGCCCCTCCCACTCCTACGAGCAGTACTTC	CASSPSHSYEQYF
TRBJ2-2	TRBD1	TRBV7-6	NA	TGTGCCAGCAGCTTACGGGACAGGGGGCGGCTTTTTGTCGGGGAGAACACCGGGGAGCTGTTTTTT	CASSLRDRGRLFVGENTGELFF
TRBJ1-2	NA	TRBV9	NA	TGTGCCAGCAGCGTAGGTAACAGCCTTAGACCTAACTATGGCTACACCTTC	CASSVGNSLRPNYGYTF
TRBJ2-3	TRBD2	TRBV27	NA	TGTGCCAGCAGTTTACGACCCTACGCGGGAGGGCCTCCAGATACGCAGTATTTT	CASSLRPYAGGPPDTQYF
TRBJ2-3	TRBD2	TRBV19	NA	TGTGCCAGTAGTATTCTGACTAGCGGGGGGGCCGGCGATGGTACAGATACGCAGTATTTT	CASSILTSGGAGDGTDTQYF
TRBJ2-5	TRBD1	TRBV2	NA	TGTGCCAGCAGTGAACCACAGGGGGAAGAGACCCAGTACTTC	CASSEPQGEETQYF
TRBJ1-2	NA	TRBV6-5	few	TGTGCCAGCTTCTCAGGGGTTTGGGGCTACACCTTC	CASFSGVWGYTF
TRBJ2-3	NA	TRBV11-3	NA	TGTGCCAGCAGCCAAACTACGGATACGCAGTATTTT	CASSQTTDTQYF
TRBJ1-1	TRBD1	TRBV6-6	NA	TGTGCCAGCAGTTACAGTCCCGACAGGGGTCACACTGAAGCTTTCTTT	CASSYSPDRGHTEAFF
TRBJ2-3	NA	TRBV7-9	NA	TGTGCCAGCAGCTTGGAGGGACAGTGGGTTGGTACGCAGTATTTT	CASSLEGQWVGTQYF
TRBJ2-5	NA	TRBV5-4	NA	TGTGCCAGCAGCTTGTCGGGGGGACAACAAGAGACCCAGTACTTC	CASSLSGGQQETQYF
TRBJ1-2	TRBD1	TRBV14	NA	TGTGCCAGCAGCCAAGATGCGGGACAGGGTGGCTATGGCTACACCTTC	CASSQDAGQGGYGYTF
TRBJ2-7	NA	TRBV7-9	NA	TGTGCCAGCAGCTCCTCCTCGGACAGCTACGAGCAGTACTTC	CASSSSSDSYEQYF
TRBJ2-6	NA	TRBV9	NA	TGTGCCAGCAGCCTTCGGGGGACTGGGGCCAACGTCCTGACTTTC	CASSLRGTGANVLTF
TRBJ1-1	NA	TRBV30	NA	TGTGCCTGGAGTGTCTTTCGACAGCCCGAAACTGAAGCTTTCTTT	CAWSVFRQPETEAFF
TRBJ1-6	TRBD1	TRBV19	NA	TGTGCCAGTACCCCGGGACAGGGAGGATCACCCCTCCACTTT	CASTPGQGGSPLHF
TRBJ2-5	TRBD2	TRBV2	few	TGTGCCAGCAGTGAAAGTACTAGCGGGGGGGCGGAGACCCAGTACTTC	CASSESTSGGAETQYF
TRBJ1-2	NA	TRBV6-1	NA	TGTGCCAGCAGACTAGGTGGCTACACCTTC	CASRLGGYTF